Each of the 12 T cell receptor beta chains below was sequenced from the same sample in a study of shared clonotypes between healthy human individuals. Generated by immunoSEQ multiplex PCR, the TCRdb table keeps only in-frame clones and is missing some. The repertoire holds about 110,000 clones, with 68% as singletons. The sample comprised memory CD8+ T cells sorted from blood. Subset indicated: CD45RO+ cells pooled with CCR7-negative TemRA cells. These receptors were obtained from a woman in her 30s in good health.

The chain employs TRBV7-3 and TRBJ2-7, with 11 bases fitting TRBD2. V trimming: 4 bases; J trimming: 3 bases; junction bases outside the gene matches: 8. Germline loops: CDR1 SGHTA, CDR2 FQGTGA. This CDR3 has 16 amino acids. The CDR3 DNA reads as TGTGCCAGCAGCTCTACCGGGACTAGCGGACTCTACGAGCAGTACTTC. Its protein product is CASSSTGTSGLYEQYF.

This clone showed up just once. The genes are TRBV27 and TRBJ2-2, with TRBD1 matching over 10 bases. The V and J ends lost 6 bases and 3 bases, in that order; junction bases with no gene match: 1. Germline values: CDR1 MNHEY, CDR2 SMNVEV (reference sequence). The CDR3 totals 14 residues. CDR3 nucleotide sequence: TGTGCCAGCAGGACAGGGGGCCACACCGGGGAGCTGTTTTTT. Residues: CASRTGGHTGELFF.

In this sample, this clone turned up once. V gene TRBV5-7 combines with J gene TRBJ1-1; D is possibly TRBD1 (5 bases). TRBV5-7 is an ORF; its function is uncertain. This CDR3 has 16 amino acids. Trimming took off 7 bases at V and 5 bases at J, with 24 bases between the two ends. The CDR3 sequence is CASSHPGPCSRTEAFF. DNA of the CDR3: TGTGCCAGCTCCCATCCGGGGCCCTGCTCGCGGACTGAAGCTTTCTTT.

This clone was recorded a few times. The chain carries TRBV6-6 and TRBJ2-7; no firm D call. This CDR3 is 11 amino acids long. Germline values: CDR1 MNHNY, CDR2 SVGAGI (reference sequence). V was pared by 0 bases and J by 7 bases, with 4 bases between. The DNA of the CDR3 is TGTGCCAGCAGTTACTCCGGAGAGCAGTACTTC. Encoded protein: CASSYSGEQYF.

The rearrangement joins TRBV28 to TRBJ2-7; 10 bases are shared with TRBD1. Germline V gene data show CDR1 as MDHEN and CDR2 as SYDVKM. V trimming: 3 bases; J trimming: 5 bases; junction bases outside the gene matches: 7. The CDR3 spans 15 residues. CDR3 bases: TGTGCCAGCAGTTTTGGGACAGGGGTCACCGACGAGCAGTACTTC. Protein product: CASSFGTGVTDEQYF.

CDR3 in DNA: TGTGCCAGCCGGGGAAGGGGTGACGAGCAGTACTTC. This sequence encodes CASRGRGDEQYF. The J gene is TRBJ2-7, the V gene TRBV28, with D perhaps matching TRBD1 or TRBD2 (5 bases each). The CDR3 covers 12 residues. The V end was cut by 8 bases, the J end by 5 bases, with 13 bases between. Germline V gene lookup returns CDR1 MDHEN and CDR2 SYDVKM.

The rearrangement links TRBV15 to TRBJ2-5, with 8 bases identical to TRBD2. The better agreement between TRBJ2-7 and the DNA end casts doubt on the J call. Germline V lookup: CDR1 LNHNV, CDR2 YYDKDF (reference sequence). The CDR3 totals 15 residues. In DNA, the CDR3 is TGTGCCACCAGCAGAGGACTAAGCGGGAGCGGCGAGCAGTACTTC. Protein: CATSRGLSGSGEQYF.

J is TRBJ2-6 and V is TRBV27, with unresolved D. With 5 bases removed from V and 0 bases from J, the gap between germline ends came to 5 bases. Per the germline V gene, CDR1 is MNHEY and CDR2 is SMNVEV (reference sequence). This CDR3 comprises 14 residues. DNA of the CDR3: TGTGCCAGCAGTGGAAACTCTGGGGCCAACGTCCTGACTTTC. Protein: CASSGNSGANVLTF.

The V and J genes are TRBV27 and TRBJ1-2; 10 nucleotides line up with TRBD1. The CDR3 totals 15 residues. With V trimmed by 4 bases and J by 4 bases, 6 bases remained unmatched. Germline assignment: CDR1 MNHEY and CDR2 SMNVEV (reference sequence). The CDR3 DNA reads TGTGCCAGCAGTTCACCGGGACAGGGGTTCTATGGCTACACCTTC. It encodes CASSSPGQGFYGYTF.

The chain carries TRBV19 and TRBJ2-4; D remains ambiguous. The CDR3 consists of 12 residues. From germline, CDR1 is LNHDA and CDR2 SQIVND (reference sequence). V was cut by 5 bases and J by 10 bases, with 12 bases left in between. The CDR3 DNA reads as TGTGCCAGTAGTGGAGATGACGAAATTCAGTACTTC. It yields the protein CASSGDDEIQYF.

The chain is built from TRBV7-2 and TRBJ2-7; no definite D call. The CDR3 is 12 residues long. Germline CDR1 is SGHTA and CDR2 is FQGNSA. V was shortened by 0 bases and J by 5 bases, with 5 bases between the two germline ends. CDR3 sequence (DNA): TGTGCCAGCAGCTTAGCGTTCAACGAGCAGTACTTC. Its protein product is CASSLAFNEQYF.

The J gene is TRBJ2-5, the V gene TRBV21-1; the DNA was not compared with TRBD2, the D call given in the table. Gene TRBJ2-7 matches the end of the DNA better, so the J call may be wrong. TRBV21-1 represents a pseudogene. The CDR3 covers 14 residues. CDR3 protein: CASSKASGGDEQYF. The CDR3 region has the DNA TGTGCCAGCAGCAAAGCGTCGGGTGGCGACGAGCAGTACTTC.